The rows below give T cell receptor beta chains drawn from one sample of a study of identical twins. A single record per CDR3 protein comes from TCRdb applying MiXCR to the 5' RACE reads. The sample consists of some 690,000 distinct CDR3 sequences, 21% of them appearing once. These data also formed part of another study, on T cells expressing NK-cell markers.

The sample consisted of PBMCs. The receptors derive from a young woman in good health. Both conserved end residues are part of each CDR3. Each record gives: CDR3 protein, V gene, J gene, clone size. Clone sizes are given selectively: once, few, many, or a class where the clone is expanded.

CASSSGPSREQYF	TRBV12-3/TRBV12-4	TRBJ2-7	NA
CASSIQEGNIQYF	TRBV19	TRBJ2-4	few
CASSSRGFPYEQYF	TRBV7-6	TRBJ2-7	NA
CSASPGGDSRFF	TRBV20-1	TRBJ2-1	NA
CSAAGTGYSYEQYF	TRBV20-1	TRBJ2-7	NA
CASSLETSGRGGELFF	TRBV7-2	TRBJ2-2	NA
CASSPPSGVDTQYF	TRBV18	TRBJ2-3	NA
CAWSVRGSYEQYF	TRBV30	TRBJ2-7	few
CASSQEAGYSNQPQHF	TRBV4-2	TRBJ1-5	few
CASSYSRRNTEAFF	TRBV6-5	TRBJ1-1	NA
CASSTGTQYEQYF	TRBV6-1	TRBJ2-7	few
CSATAPVNTEAFF	TRBV20-1	TRBJ1-1	NA
CSAIDNTEAFF	TRBV20-1	TRBJ1-1	few
CASSQSGVRYNEQFF	TRBV6-1	TRBJ2-1	NA
CATSRDSRGRIYGYTF	TRBV15	TRBJ1-2	few
CASSTGQKLFF	TRBV4-2	TRBJ1-4	NA
CASSIDGRLIGELFF	TRBV19	TRBJ2-2	NA
CASRDSSAPTYEQYF	TRBV6-1	TRBJ2-7	many
CASSSGVAWIF	TRBV7-6	TRBJ2-1	NA
CSASRQPFTGELFF	TRBV20-1	TRBJ2-2	many
CSARGQGAYEQYF	TRBV20-1	TRBJ2-7	many
CASSPSLGNEQFF	TRBV4-3	TRBJ2-1	many
CSAGWGGTDTQYF	TRBV20-1	TRBJ2-3	few
CASSKGVETQYF	TRBV11-3	TRBJ2-5	NA
CASSPYGLAGVYEQYF	TRBV5-5	TRBJ2-7	few
CASSPIPVTYEQYF	TRBV3-1	TRBJ2-7	few
CASGTTIHEQYF	TRBV6-1	TRBJ2-7	NA
CASSYSSEGSNQPQHF	TRBV6-2/TRBV6-3	TRBJ1-5	NA
CASSPAGIQQDSYTF	TRBV7-6	TRBJ1-2	NA
CASRPGQGNNEQFF	TRBV12-3/TRBV12-4	TRBJ2-1	NA
CASSVEPSSYNEQFF	TRBV9	TRBJ2-1	once
CASSLEQGHTEAFF	TRBV5-1	TRBJ1-1	NA
CSARQSGAYTGELFF	TRBV20-1	TRBJ2-2	NA
CASSLTEENIQYF	TRBV7-3	TRBJ2-4	NA
CASSLDGGRYIDEQYF	TRBV5-1	TRBJ2-7	many
CSARGLAGGSPPYEQYF	TRBV20-1	TRBJ2-7	NA
CASSPISTSGGSEQFF	TRBV5-1	TRBJ2-1	few
CATFDYGYTF	TRBV10-3	TRBJ1-2	NA
CASSVFGTAEQFF	TRBV9	TRBJ2-1	few
CASITTDTQYF	TRBV6-5	TRBJ2-3	many
CSADENGYEQYF	TRBV20-1	TRBJ2-7	NA
CASSLRGLVAGAEQFF	TRBV5-1	TRBJ2-1	many
CASSSGVYGYTF	TRBV5-1	TRBJ1-2	many
CASSFQGGYRETQYF	TRBV5-5	TRBJ2-5	few
CASGNTRGEQYF	TRBV2	TRBJ2-7	NA
CASSQREGADTEAFF	TRBV12-3/TRBV12-4	TRBJ1-1	many
CASSHGTSGYNEQFF	TRBV6-5	TRBJ2-1	few
CSARGPSGRDEQFF	TRBV20-1	TRBJ2-1	NA
CSVYGDGYEQYF	TRBV29-1	TRBJ2-7	NA
CATTGLAGAMTDTQYF	TRBV10-2	TRBJ2-3	many
CATTGLADNEQFF	TRBV10-3	TRBJ2-1	NA
CASSLLAGGTDTQYF	TRBV5-1	TRBJ2-3	many
CASAGGDRNYEQYF	TRBV7-9	TRBJ2-7	few
CASTTGGPSGNTIYF	TRBV12-3/TRBV12-4	TRBJ1-3	few
CASSLAAGTGGPTYEQYF	TRBV7-2	TRBJ2-7	NA
CASSYPPGGGANVLTF	TRBV6-5	TRBJ2-6	few
CSVVDGTGIGYGYTF	TRBV29-1	TRBJ1-2	NA
CASSPEAFATNEKLFF	TRBV4-2	TRBJ1-4	few